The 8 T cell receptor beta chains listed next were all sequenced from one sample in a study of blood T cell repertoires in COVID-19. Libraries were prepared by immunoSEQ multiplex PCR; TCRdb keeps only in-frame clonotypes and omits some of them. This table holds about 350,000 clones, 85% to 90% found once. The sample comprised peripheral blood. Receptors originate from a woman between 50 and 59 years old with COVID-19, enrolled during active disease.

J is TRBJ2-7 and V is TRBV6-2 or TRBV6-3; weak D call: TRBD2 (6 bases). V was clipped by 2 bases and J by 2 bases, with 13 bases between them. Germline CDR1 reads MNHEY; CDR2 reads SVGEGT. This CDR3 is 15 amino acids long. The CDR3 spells CASSYRRVKTYEQYF. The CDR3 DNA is TGTGCCAGCAGTTACAGGAGGGTCAAGACCTACGAGCAGTACTTC.

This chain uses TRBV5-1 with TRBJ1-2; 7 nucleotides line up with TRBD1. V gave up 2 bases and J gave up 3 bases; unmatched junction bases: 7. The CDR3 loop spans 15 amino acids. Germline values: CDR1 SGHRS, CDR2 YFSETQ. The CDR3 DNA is TGCGCCAGCAGCTTAAGACAGGGACGAGACTATGGCTACACCTTC. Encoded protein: CASSLRQGRDYGYTF.

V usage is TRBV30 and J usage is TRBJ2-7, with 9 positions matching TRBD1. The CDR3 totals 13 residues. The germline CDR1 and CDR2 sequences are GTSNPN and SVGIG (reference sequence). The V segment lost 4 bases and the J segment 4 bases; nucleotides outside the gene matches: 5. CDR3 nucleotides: TGTGCCTGGATGCCGGACAGGGGTTACGAGCAGTACTTC. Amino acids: CAWMPDRGYEQYF.

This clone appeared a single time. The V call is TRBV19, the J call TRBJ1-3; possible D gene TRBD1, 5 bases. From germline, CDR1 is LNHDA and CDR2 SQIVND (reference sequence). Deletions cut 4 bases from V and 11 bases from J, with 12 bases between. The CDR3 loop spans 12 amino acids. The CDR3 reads CASSTSGLAIYF. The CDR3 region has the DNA TGTGCCAGTAGTACCTCAGGGTTAGCCATATATTTT.

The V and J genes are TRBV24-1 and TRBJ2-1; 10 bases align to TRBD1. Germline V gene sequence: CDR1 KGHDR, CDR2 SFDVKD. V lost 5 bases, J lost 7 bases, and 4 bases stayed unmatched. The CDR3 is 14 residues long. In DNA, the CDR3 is TGTGCCACCAGTGTTCCGGGACAGGGGAATGAGCAGTTCTTC. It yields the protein CATSVPGQGNEQFF.

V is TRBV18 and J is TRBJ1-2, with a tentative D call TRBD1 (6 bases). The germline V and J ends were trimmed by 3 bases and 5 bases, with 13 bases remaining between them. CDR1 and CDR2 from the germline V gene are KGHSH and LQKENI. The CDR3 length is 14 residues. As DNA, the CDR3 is TGTGCCAGCTCACCCAACAGGGATTGGTATGGCTACACCTTC. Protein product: CASSPNRDWYGYTF. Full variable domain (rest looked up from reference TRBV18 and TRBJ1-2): NAGVMQNPRHLVRRRGQEARLRCSPMKGHSHVYWYRQLPEEGLKFMVYLQKENIIDESGMPKERFSAEFPKEGPSILRIQQVVRGDSAAYFCASSPNRDWYGYTFGSGTRLTVV.

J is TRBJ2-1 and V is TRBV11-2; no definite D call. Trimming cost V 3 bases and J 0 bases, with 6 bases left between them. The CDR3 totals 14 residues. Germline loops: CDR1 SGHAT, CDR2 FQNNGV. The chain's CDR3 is CASSFRISYNEQFF. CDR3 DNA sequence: TGTGCCAGCAGCTTCAGGATCTCCTACAATGAGCAGTTCTTC.

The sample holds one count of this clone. CDR3 in amino acids: CASSDDRGQEKLFF. For the CDR3, the DNA is TGTGCCAGCAGTGATGACAGGGGGCAAGAAAAACTGTTTTTT. This chain uses TRBV6-1 with TRBJ1-4; 10 positions agree with TRBD1. In germline, CDR1 is MNHNS, CDR2 SASEGT. This CDR3 spans 14 amino acids. The ends lost 3 bases at V and 8 bases at J; junction bases unmatched: 3.